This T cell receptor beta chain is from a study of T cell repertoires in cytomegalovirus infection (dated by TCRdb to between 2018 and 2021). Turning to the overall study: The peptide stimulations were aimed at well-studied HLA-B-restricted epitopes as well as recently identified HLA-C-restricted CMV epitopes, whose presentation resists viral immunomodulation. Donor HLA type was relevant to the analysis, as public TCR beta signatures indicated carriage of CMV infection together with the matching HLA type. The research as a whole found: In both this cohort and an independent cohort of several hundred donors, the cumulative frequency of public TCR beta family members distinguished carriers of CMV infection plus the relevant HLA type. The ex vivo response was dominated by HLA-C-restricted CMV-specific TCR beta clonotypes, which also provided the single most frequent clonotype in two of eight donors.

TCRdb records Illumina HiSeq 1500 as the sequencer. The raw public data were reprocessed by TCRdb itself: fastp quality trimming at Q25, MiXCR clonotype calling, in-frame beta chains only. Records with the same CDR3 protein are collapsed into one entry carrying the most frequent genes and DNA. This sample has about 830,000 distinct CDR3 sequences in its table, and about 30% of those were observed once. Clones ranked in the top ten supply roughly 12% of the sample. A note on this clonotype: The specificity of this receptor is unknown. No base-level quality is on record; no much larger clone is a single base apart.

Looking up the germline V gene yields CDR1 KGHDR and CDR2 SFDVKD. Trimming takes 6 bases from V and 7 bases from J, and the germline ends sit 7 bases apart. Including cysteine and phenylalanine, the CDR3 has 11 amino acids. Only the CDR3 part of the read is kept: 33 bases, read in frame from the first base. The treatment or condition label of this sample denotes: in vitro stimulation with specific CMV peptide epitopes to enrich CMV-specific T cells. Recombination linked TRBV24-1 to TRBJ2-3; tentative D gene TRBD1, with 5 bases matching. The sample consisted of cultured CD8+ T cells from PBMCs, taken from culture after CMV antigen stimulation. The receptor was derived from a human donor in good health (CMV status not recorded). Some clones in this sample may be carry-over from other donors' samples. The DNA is TGTGCCACCAGTCCAGGGAATACGCAGTATTTT. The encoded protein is CATSPGNTQYF.